These 28 T cell receptor beta chains were all obtained from the same sample, sequenced in a study of human versus mouse CDR3 diversity and MHC coevolution. Only in-frame clones appear in the TCRdb table, and some are missing; sequencing was by immunoSEQ multiplex PCR. The sample has approximately 81,000 clones; around 95% are singletons. The sample was naive CD4+ T cells from blood. Subset reported: CD45RO-negative CD62L-positive naive CD4 T cells. These receptors were obtained from a person aged 30-69 years in good health.

V usage is TRBV27 and J usage is TRBJ2-1; 7 nucleotides align to TRBD2. With 7 bases clipped from V and 7 bases from J, the junction kept 13 bases outside the gene matches. The CDR3 length is 15 residues. Germline-derived CDR1 and CDR2 are MNHEY and SMNVEV (reference sequence). The CDR3 loop reads CASTTTGDYRNEQFF. CDR3 coding DNA: TGTGCCAGCACTACGACGGGGGACTATCGGAATGAGCAGTTCTTC.

The CDR3 sequence: CASSVSDRSLYNEQFF. CDR3 nucleotide sequence: TGTGCCAGCAGTGTCTCGGACAGGTCCCTCTACAATGAGCAGTTCTTC. V and J are TRBV6-4 and TRBJ2-1; 7 bases match TRBD1. Looked up from germline, CDR1 is MRHNA and CDR2 is SNTAGT. The CDR3 loop spans 16 amino acids. J lost 3 bases, V lost 4 bases, and 9 bases had no gene match.

The rearrangement uses TRBV11-1 and TRBJ1-2; D possibly corresponds to TRBD1 (5 bases). The CDR3 length is 15 residues. The germline V gene encodes CDR1 SGHAT and CDR2 FQDESV (reference sequence). The ends were cut back, 5 bases at V and 3 bases at J, with 16 bases in the middle. CDR3: CASSPRFRGDYGYTF. The DNA of the CDR3 is TGTGCCAGCAGCCCGAGATTTCGGGGGGACTATGGCTACACCTTC. Looking up the rest from reference TRBV11-1 and TRBJ1-2 gives the full variable domain: EAEVAQSPRYKITEKSQAVAFWCDPISGHATLYWYRQILGQGPELLVQFQDESVVDDSQLPKDRFSAERLKGVDSTLKIQPAELGDSAMYLCASSPRFRGDYGYTFGSGTRLTVV.

This clone was seen only once. This sequence joins TRBV19 and TRBJ2-1, with 12 bases matching TRBD2. J was trimmed by 2 bases and V by 4 bases; bases with no gene match: 9. The CDR3 sequence is 18 residues long. Germline V CDR1 and CDR2: LNHDA, SQIVND (reference sequence). This CDR3 reads CASSRTSGALSPYNEQFF. In nucleotides, the CDR3 is TGTGCCAGTAGTAGGACTAGCGGGGCCTTAAGTCCCTACAATGAGCAGTTCTTC.

The genes are TRBV18 and TRBJ1-4, with D possibly TRBD1 on 5 matching bases. The germline V gene encodes CDR1 KGHSH and CDR2 LQKENI. The CDR3 has 17 amino acids. Trimming pared 6 bases from V and 0 bases from J, leaving 17 bases between. CDR3 sequence: CASSERRQGATNEKLFF. The CDR3 region has the DNA TGTGCCAGCTCCGAGAGACGGCAGGGTGCAACTAATGAAAAACTGTTTTTT.

The CDR3 DNA sequence: TGTGCCAGCAGTTACTCCCGGGGGGTCGGGGAGCTGTTTTTT. Translating it yields CASSYSRGVGELFF. V and J are TRBV6-6 and TRBJ2-2; 7 bases align to TRBD2. V trimming: 0 bases; J trimming: 7 bases; junction bases outside the gene matches: 2. Germline CDR1 reads MNHNY; CDR2 reads SVGAGI (reference sequence). This CDR3 has 14 residues.

V usage is TRBV6-1 and J usage is TRBJ1-2, with D possibly being TRBD1 (6 bases). Trimming took 4 bases from V and 8 from J, leaving 11 bases between them. CDR3 size: 12 residues. Germline V CDR1 and CDR2: MNHNS, SASEGT. CDR3 DNA: TGTGCCAGCAGTGGACAGGCGAACGGCTACACCTTC. Encoded protein: CASSGQANGYTF.

V is TRBV30 and J is TRBJ1-1; D may be TRBD1 (5 bases). V lost 2 bases, J lost 2 bases, and 9 bases lay in between. Germline CDR1 GTSNPN, CDR2 SVGIG (reference sequence). CDR3 length: 13 amino acids. The CDR3, as DNA: TGTGCCTGGAGTTTCTGGGGCAACACTGAAGCTTTCTTT. This codes for CAWSFWGNTEAFF.

This chain joins TRBV29-1 and TRBJ1-1; D is possibly TRBD1 (6 bases). The CDR3 loop spans 15 amino acids. Germline V gene sequence: CDR1 SQVTM, CDR2 ANQGSEA. Here the CDR3 reads CRVLTGGPVNTEAFF. The CDR3 coding sequence is TGCAGGGTCCTCACGGGGGGGCCGGTGAACACTGAAGCTTTCTTT.

The chain uses TRBV23-1 and TRBJ1-1; possible D gene TRBD1, 5 bases. TRBV23-1 is flagged as an ORF with uncertain function. The V gene lost 2 bases and the J gene lost 0 bases, with 7 bases spanning the gap. The CDR3 length is 14 residues. CDR3 region: CASSQSRVNTEAFF. As DNA, the CDR3 is TGCGCCAGCAGTCAAAGCAGGGTGAACACTGAAGCTTTCTTT.

This sequence joins TRBV29-1 and TRBJ1-5; the D is unclear. V was pared by 7 bases and J by 6 bases, with 16 bases between. Germline loops: CDR1 SQVTM, CDR2 ANQGSEA. The CDR3 covers 13 residues. This CDR3 is CSAMGVEGQPQHF. The CDR3 DNA is TGCAGCGCTATGGGAGTTGAGGGTCAGCCCCAGCATTTT.

Written as DNA, the CDR3 is TGTGCCAGCAGCCCAACCGGGACTAGCCAAGAGACCCAGTACTTC. Its translation is CASSPTGTSQETQYF. This sequence joins TRBV7-3 and TRBJ2-5; 8 bases line up with TRBD2. Germline V gene lookup returns CDR1 SGHTA and CDR2 FQGTGA. The CDR3 length is 15 residues. The V gene end was trimmed by 5 bases and the J gene end by 1 base; junction bases not matched to a gene: 6.

This rearrangement joins TRBV7-3 to TRBJ1-1; D remains unclear. Trimming cost V 6 bases and J 1 base, with 9 bases left between them. In germline, CDR1 is SGHTA, CDR2 FQGTGA. This CDR3 is 13 amino acids long. The CDR3: CASRTQGNTEAFF. The DNA for the CDR3 is TGTGCCAGCAGGACACAAGGGAACACTGAAGCTTTCTTT.

This chain links TRBV19 with TRBJ2-1, with a tentative D call TRBD1 (6 bases). The CDR3 extends over 14 amino acids. V lost 7 bases and J lost 11, with 21 bases in between. CDR1 and CDR2 (germline): LNHDA, SQIVND (reference sequence). CDR3 DNA sequence: TGTGCCAGTAATCTCAATACAGGGATGGAAAAGCAGTTCTTC. Translation gives CASNLNTGMEKQFF.

This clone was recorded only once. The chain links TRBV5-8 to TRBJ2-2, with 8 bases aligning to TRBD1. The ends lost 4 bases at V and 1 base at J; junction bases unmatched: 6. The CDR3 covers 16 residues. The germline V gene encodes CDR1 SGHTS and CDR2 YDEGEE. DNA of the CDR3: TGTGCCAGCAGCCGGACAGGGAATGGGAACACCGGGGAGCTGTTTTTT. This codes for CASSRTGNGNTGELFF.

The V and J genes are TRBV19 and TRBJ1-2; D remains unclear. The germline gives CDR1 LNHDA, CDR2 SQIVND (reference sequence). The ends were cut back, 3 bases at V and 5 bases at J, with 10 bases in the middle. The CDR3 loop spans 13 amino acids. In nucleotides, the CDR3 is TGTGCCAGTAGTATCGGGGAGAGGTATGGCTACACCTTC. Translation: CASSIGERYGYTF.

The chain's CDR3 is CASRFSRGDNQPQHF. In DNA form, the CDR3 reads TGTGCCAGCCGCTTCTCTAGGGGCGACAATCAGCCCCAGCATTTT. The V and J genes are TRBV19 and TRBJ1-5; tentatively, D is TRBD1 (5 bases). The length of the CDR3 is 15 residues. V lost 9 bases and J 3 bases, leaving 18 bases between the germline ends. CDR1 and CDR2 from the germline V gene are LNHDA and SQIVND (reference sequence).

This chain uses TRBV5-4 with TRBJ1-1; TRBD1 matches 9 bases. Germline assignment: CDR1 SGHNT and CDR2 YYREEE (reference sequence). V gave up 4 bases and J gave up 10 bases; unmatched junction bases: 8. CDR3 size: 13 residues. The CDR3 protein is CASSLLQGAVAFF. The CDR3 region has the DNA TGTGCCAGCAGCCTACTACAGGGGGCTGTAGCTTTCTTT.

The chain combines TRBV18 with TRBJ1-6, with TRBD1 as a possible D gene (6 bases). The CDR3 is 16 amino acids. The V gene lost 2 bases and the J gene lost 8 bases, with 16 bases spanning the gap. Germline-derived CDR1 and CDR2 are KGHSH and LQKENI. CDR3 nucleotides: TGTGCCAGCTCACCAAAAGAAACAGGGTCCCATTCACCCCTCCACTTT. It is translated as CASSPKETGSHSPLHF.

The rearrangement uses TRBV5-4 and TRBJ1-2; 7 bases map to TRBD1. The CDR3 extends over 14 amino acids. V shed 3 bases, J shed 6 bases, and the junction held 8 bases outside the gene matches. CDR1 and CDR2 (germline): SGHNT, YYREEE (reference sequence). The chain's CDR3 is CASSYGRGSHGYTF. The CDR3 region has the DNA TGTGCCAGCAGCTACGGCAGGGGGAGTCATGGCTACACCTTC.

J is TRBJ2-7 and V is TRBV7-2, with TRBD1 matching 8 bases. The CDR3 loop spans 15 amino acids. Germline V gene lookup returns CDR1 SGHTA and CDR2 FQGNSA. Unmatched junction bases numbered 5, after V lost 1 base and J lost 3 bases. The CDR3 bases are TGTGCCAGCAGCTTAGGGCAGGGGGCTGGCTACGAGCAGTACTTC. Its protein product is CASSLGQGAGYEQYF.

The gene calls are TRBV19 and TRBJ2-7, with 7 bases fitting TRBD1. The CDR3 is 14 residues long. The V gene's germline CDR1 is LNHDA and CDR2 SQIVND (reference sequence). J gave up 3 bases and V 2 bases, and 4 bases lay outside the gene matches. The CDR3 bases are TGTGCCAGTAGTATAAACAGGGGCGTCTACGAGCAGTACTTC. Translation gives CASSINRGVYEQYF.

CDR3 residues: CASSPRTGGGSGANVLTF. CDR3 bases: TGCGCCAGCAGCCCCAGGACAGGGGGCGGGTCTGGGGCCAACGTCCTGACTTTC. The genes are TRBV5-1 and TRBJ2-6; 11 nucleotides line up with TRBD1. CDR1 SGHRS and CDR2 YFSETQ come from the germline V gene. The CDR3 spans 18 residues. J was trimmed by 1 base and V by 4 bases; bases with no gene match: 7.

This chain links TRBV19 with TRBJ1-4, with TRBD1 matching over 8 bases. Germline V gene data show CDR1 as LNHDA and CDR2 as SQIVND (reference sequence). This CDR3 has 14 amino acids. J was trimmed by 8 bases and V by 5 bases; bases with no gene match: 7. In nucleotides, the CDR3 is TGTGCCAGTAGTGTACAGGGGGGAACAGAAAAACTGTTTTTT. As protein: CASSVQGGTEKLFF.

The chain links TRBV5-1 to TRBJ2-5, with D possibly being TRBD1 (6 bases). The V gene lost 0 bases and the J gene lost 5 bases, with 17 bases spanning the gap. This CDR3 is 16 amino acids long. CDR1 SGHRS and CDR2 YFSETQ come from the germline V gene. The CDR3 spells CASSLAGRGQGETQYF. The DNA for the CDR3 is TGCGCCAGCAGCTTGGCCGGTCGCGGTCAGGGGGAGACCCAGTACTTC.

This chain connects TRBV19 to TRBJ1-5, with 8 bases identical to TRBD1. Germline V gene sequence: CDR1 LNHDA, CDR2 SQIVND (reference sequence). This CDR3 has 16 residues. The V and J ends lost 5 bases and 2 bases, in that order; junction bases with no gene match: 8. CDR3 sequence (DNA): TGTGCCAGTAGTCCCGAAGACAGGGGAGGCAATCAGCCCCAGCATTTT. This codes for CASSPEDRGGNQPQHF.

This sequence joins TRBV6-5 and TRBJ2-5; 12 bases fit TRBD2. V trimming: 5 bases; J trimming: 7 bases; junction bases outside the gene matches: 5. Germline loops: CDR1 MNHEY, CDR2 SVGAGI. The CDR3 totals 14 residues. The CDR3 DNA follows: TGTGCCAGCAGTCGGACTAGCGGGGTGGGGACCCAGTACTTC. Translation: CASSRTSGVGTQYF.

The chain combines TRBV19 with TRBJ1-2; possibly TRBD1 for D (5 bases). Trimming removed 3 bases at V and 5 bases at J, with 19 bases between. This CDR3 has 16 amino acids. Germline V lookup: CDR1 LNHDA, CDR2 SQIVND (reference sequence). The CDR3 nucleotides are TGTGCCAGTAGTATGAGGGTGCCCGGGAGGGGATATGGCTACACCTTC. This gives the protein CASSMRVPGRGYGYTF.